This TCR beta chain appears in the sequencing data of a study of cytomegalovirus exposure and HLA in healthy donors. Study details: Among the roughly 400 genotyped donors, around 85% were placed in the Caucasian-associated ancestry cluster.

Notes on the study in general: The classifier, whose performance was assessed in both the original and validation cohorts, reportedly diagnosed cytomegalovirus status with high specificity and sensitivity.

It was with 60 Vbeta and 13 Jbeta primers that the PCR ran. Clones were sequenced by immunoSEQ multiplex PCR, and TCRdb holds only the in-frame ones, with some missing. The sample carries 130,000 to 150,000 clones, around 80% recorded once. Comment on this clone: As yet, its antigen is unknown.

The CDR3 is 14 amino acids. In germline, CDR1 is SGHRS, CDR2 YFSETQ. With 0 bases removed from V and 1 base from J, the gap between germline ends came to 8 bases. Sequenced input: PBMCs. The V and J genes are TRBV5-1 and TRBJ2-7; D not certain. This receptor was taken from a man aged 35-49 years in good health and CMV-seropositive. This chain's CDR3 is CASSLVFGSYEQYF. In DNA form, the CDR3 reads TGCGCCAGCAGCTTGGTATTCGGTTCCTACGAGCAGTACTTC. The variable domain in full, with the rest retrieved from reference TRBV5-1 and TRBJ2-7, is KAGVTQTPRYLIKTRGQQVTLSCSPISGHRSVSWYQQTPGQGLQFLFEYFSETQRNKGNFPGRFSGRQFSNSRSEMNVSTLELGDSALYLCASSLVFGSYEQYFGPGTRLTVT.